A single sample gave rise to the 16 T cell receptor beta chains below, sequenced in a study of shared clonotypes between healthy human individuals. TCRdb keeps only in-frame clones here, not all; method: immunoSEQ multiplex PCR. This sample has around 580,000 clones, with roughly 98% found just once. Positive CCR7 selection of CD45RO-negative cells yielded the naive CD8 cells, and terminally differentiated effector memory CD45RA+ cells were excluded. The specimen sequenced was naive CD8+ T cells sorted from blood. These TCRs come from a man aged 25 to 40 in good health.

The CDR3 region has the DNA TGTGCCAGCAGCCAAGTAGCGGGAGAAACAGATACGCAGTATTTT. Translation gives CASSQVAGETDTQYF. This chain links TRBV14 with TRBJ2-3; 9 bases match TRBD2. Per the germline V gene, CDR1 is SGHDN and CDR2 is FVKESK. The CDR3 runs 15 residues. Losses at the gene ends were 1 base for V and 3 bases for J; bases not matched to a gene: 2.

The count of this clone is one. This sample includes further DNA sequences coding for the same CDR3. The chain carries TRBV29-1 and TRBJ1-2; no definite D call. The CDR3 length is 11 residues. Deletions cut 0 bases from V and 6 bases from J, with 5 bases between. The V gene's germline CDR1 is SQVTM and CDR2 ANQGSEA. DNA for the CDR3: TGCAGCGTTGAAGAGAGGGATGGCTACACCTTC. Translation gives CSVEERDGYTF.

This chain joins TRBV5-1 and TRBJ1-5; 7 bases are a match to TRBD1. The J segment lost 5 bases and the V segment lost 4 bases, leaving 9 bases of the junction unmatched. The CDR3 has 15 residues. Germline CDR1 reads SGHRS; CDR2 reads YFSETQ. DNA of the CDR3: TGCGCCAGCAGCCGTCAACAGGGGACGGATCAGCCCCAGCATTTT. Its protein product is CASSRQQGTDQPQHF.

The chain has TRBV6-6 and TRBJ2-7; no definite D call. The V gene lost 3 bases and the J gene lost 4 bases, with 4 bases spanning the gap. The CDR3 has 11 amino acids. Germline CDR1 MNHNY, CDR2 SVGAGI (reference sequence). The CDR3 bases are TGTGCCAGCAGTTATACGTACGAGCAGTACTTC. Translation gives CASSYTYEQYF.

This sequence joins TRBV30 and TRBJ1-5; maybe TRBD1 (6 bases). The V end lost 1 base, the J end lost 5 bases, and 12 bases lay between the germline ends. Germline lookup yields CDR1 GTSNPN and CDR2 SVGIG (reference sequence). The CDR3 has 14 amino acids. CDR3 coding DNA: TGTGCCTGGAGTGAAAGGGGGGGATATCAGCCCCAGCATTTT. Amino acid sequence: CAWSERGGYQPQHF. Together with reference TRBV30 and TRBJ1-5, the CDR3 gives the full variable domain: SQTIHQWPATLVQPVGSPLSLECTVEGTSNPNLYWYRQAAGRGLQLLFYSVGIGQISSEVPQNLSASRPQDRQFILSSKKLLLSDSGFYLCAWSERGGYQPQHFGDGTRLSIL.

The chain uses TRBV7-9 and TRBJ1-1, with D perhaps matching TRBD1 (6 bases). Deletions cut 1 base from V and 0 bases from J, with 15 bases between. The CDR3 length is 17 residues. CDR1 SEHNR and CDR2 FQNEAQ come from the germline V gene (reference sequence). In DNA, the CDR3 is TGTGCCAGCAGCTTAGTAGGAGCAGGGGTTATGAACACTGAAGCTTTCTTT. Amino acids: CASSLVGAGVMNTEAFF.

This chain joins TRBV29-1 and TRBJ2-2, with no clear D. The V gene lost 6 bases and the J gene lost 4 bases, with 18 bases spanning the gap. Germline values: CDR1 SQVTM, CDR2 ANQGSEA. CDR3 size: 15 residues. CDR3 in amino acids: CSVLSADPSTGELFF. The CDR3 bases are TGCAGCGTATTGTCGGCGGATCCGAGCACCGGGGAGCTGTTTTTT.

The V gene is TRBV7-3, the J gene TRBJ2-7, with 9 bases matching TRBD1. CDR3 length equals 15 residues. V trimming: 4 bases; J trimming: 3 bases; junction bases outside the gene matches: 7. The germline CDR1 and CDR2 sequences are SGHTA and FQGTGA. This chain's CDR3 is CASSSPGQGIYEQYF. Here the CDR3 DNA reads TGTGCCAGCAGCTCTCCGGGACAGGGCATCTACGAGCAGTACTTC.

The genes are TRBV5-4 and TRBJ2-1, with D unclear. This CDR3 is 15 amino acids long. The V end lost 5 bases, the J end lost 5 bases, and 17 bases lay between the germline ends. CDR1 SGHNT and CDR2 YYREEE come from the germline V gene (reference sequence). Here the CDR3 DNA reads TGTGCCAGCAGTGCTAATCCTGGACGGAACAATGAGCAGTTCTTC. This gives the protein CASSANPGRNNEQFF.

This chain uses TRBV5-6 with TRBJ2-5; TRBD1 is a possible D gene (5 bases). Germline CDR1 and CDR2: SGHDT and YYEEEE. There are 11 residues in the CDR3. The V gene lost 5 bases and the J gene lost 7 bases, with 9 bases spanning the gap. In DNA form, the CDR3 reads TGTGCCAGCAGTTTAACAGGGACCCAGTACTTC. Its protein is CASSLTGTQYF.

The V gene is TRBV5-4, the J gene TRBJ2-7; D is ambiguous. The CDR3 runs to 12 residues. Germline V gene lookup returns CDR1 SGHNT and CDR2 YYREEE (reference sequence). V was pared by 4 bases and J by 3 bases, with 8 bases between. The CDR3 reads CASSLEHYEQYF. The CDR3 coding sequence is TGTGCCAGCAGCCTTGAACACTACGAGCAGTACTTC.

The chain has TRBV4-3 and TRBJ2-1; perhaps TRBD1 as D (6 bases). Germline lookup yields CDR1 LGHNA and CDR2 YSLEER. This CDR3 is 18 amino acids long. V gave up 0 bases and J gave up 5 bases, with 20 bases separating them. CDR3 sequence: CASSQDLTTGTSNNEQFF. The CDR3 DNA is TGCGCCAGCAGCCAAGATCTAACAACCGGGACATCGAACAATGAGCAGTTCTTC.

The V and J genes are TRBV4-3 and TRBJ2-5, with 9 bases lining up with TRBD1. The CDR3 has 16 residues. The J segment lost 1 base and the V segment lost 4 bases, leaving 7 bases of the junction unmatched. Germline V lookup: CDR1 LGHNA, CDR2 YSLEER. The CDR3 region is CASSRGTGKGQETQYF. The CDR3 region has the DNA TGCGCCAGCAGCCGAGGGACAGGGAAGGGCCAAGAGACCCAGTACTTC.

The rearrangement uses TRBV9 and TRBJ2-6, with 13 bases aligning to TRBD2. CDR3 size: 16 residues. Trimming cost V 4 bases and J 4 bases; bases outside gene matches: 2. Germline V CDR1 and CDR2: SGDLS, YYNGEE. CDR3 DNA: TGTGCCAGCAGCCCGACTAGCGGGAGGGGGGCCAACGTCCTGACTTTC. It yields the protein CASSPTSGRGANVLTF. The variable domain in full, with the rest retrieved from reference TRBV9 and TRBJ2-6, is DSGVTQTPKHLITATGQRVTLRCSPRSGDLSVYWYQQSLDQGLQFLIQYYNGEERAKGNILERFSAQQFPDLHSELNLSSLELGDSALYFCASSPTSGRGANVLTFGAGSRLTVL.

This chain joins TRBV11-2 and TRBJ1-5, with D perhaps matching TRBD1 (6 bases). V was pared by 8 bases and J by 2 bases, with 10 bases between. CDR1 and CDR2 (germline): SGHAT, FQNNGV. The CDR3 sequence is 13 residues long. The CDR3 region has the DNA TGTGCCAGCCAGAAGGGGGGCAATCAGCCCCAGCATTTT. Residues: CASQKGGNQPQHF.

This clone has only one observation. The chain is built from TRBV7-3 and TRBJ2-7, with D unresolved. CDR3 length: 15 residues. Germline CDR1 SGHTA, CDR2 FQGTGA. Trimming took 5 bases from V and 3 from J, leaving 17 bases between them. As DNA, the CDR3 is TGTGCCAGCAGCATCGCCCCAGGACCCAACTACGAGCAGTACTTC. Amino acids: CASSIAPGPNYEQYF.